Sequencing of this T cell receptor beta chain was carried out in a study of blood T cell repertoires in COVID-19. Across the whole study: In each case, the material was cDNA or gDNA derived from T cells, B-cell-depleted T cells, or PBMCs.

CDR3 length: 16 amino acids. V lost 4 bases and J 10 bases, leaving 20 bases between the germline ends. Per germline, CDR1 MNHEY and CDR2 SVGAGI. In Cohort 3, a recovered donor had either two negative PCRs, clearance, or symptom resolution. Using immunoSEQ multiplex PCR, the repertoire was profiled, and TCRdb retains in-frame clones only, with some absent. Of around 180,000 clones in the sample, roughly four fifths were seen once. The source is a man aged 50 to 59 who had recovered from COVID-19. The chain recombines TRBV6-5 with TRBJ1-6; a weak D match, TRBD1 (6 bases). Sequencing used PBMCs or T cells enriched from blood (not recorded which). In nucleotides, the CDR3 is TGTGCCAGCAGTTCGCGTCCTAGGACAGCGGCATCACCCCTCCACTTT. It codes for CASSSRPRTAASPLHF.